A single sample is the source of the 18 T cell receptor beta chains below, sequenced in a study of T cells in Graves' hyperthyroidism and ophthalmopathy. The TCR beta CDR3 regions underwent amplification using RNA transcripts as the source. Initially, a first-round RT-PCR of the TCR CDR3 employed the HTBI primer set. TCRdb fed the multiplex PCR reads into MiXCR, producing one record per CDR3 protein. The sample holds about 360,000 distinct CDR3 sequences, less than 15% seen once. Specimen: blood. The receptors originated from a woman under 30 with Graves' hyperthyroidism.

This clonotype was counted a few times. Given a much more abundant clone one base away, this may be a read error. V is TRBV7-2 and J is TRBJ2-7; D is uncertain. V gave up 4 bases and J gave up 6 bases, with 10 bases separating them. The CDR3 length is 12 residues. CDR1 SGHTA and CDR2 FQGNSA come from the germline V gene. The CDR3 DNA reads TGTGCCAGCAGCTCCCCTGGCCCCGAGCAGTACTTC. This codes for CASSSPGPEQYF.

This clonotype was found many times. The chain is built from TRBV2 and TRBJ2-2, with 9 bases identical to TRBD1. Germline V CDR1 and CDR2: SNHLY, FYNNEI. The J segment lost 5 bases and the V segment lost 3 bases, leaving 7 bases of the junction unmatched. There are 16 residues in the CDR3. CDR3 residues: CASSERGQGPTGELFF. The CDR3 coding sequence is TGTGCCAGCAGTGAGAGGGGACAGGGACCAACCGGGGAGCTGTTTTTT.

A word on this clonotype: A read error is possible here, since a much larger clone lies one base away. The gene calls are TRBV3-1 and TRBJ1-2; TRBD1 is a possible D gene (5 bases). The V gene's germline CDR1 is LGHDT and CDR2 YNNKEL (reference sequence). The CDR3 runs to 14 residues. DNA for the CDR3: TGTGCCGGCAGCCAAGATGCGGGGGGTAGCGGCTACACCTTC. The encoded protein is CAGSQDAGGSGYTF.

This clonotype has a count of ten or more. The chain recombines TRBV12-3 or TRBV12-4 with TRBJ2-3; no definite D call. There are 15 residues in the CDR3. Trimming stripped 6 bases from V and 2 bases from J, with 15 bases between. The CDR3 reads CASSLLRAHTDTQYF. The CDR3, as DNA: TGTGCCAGCAGCCTCCTGAGAGCCCACACAGATACGCAGTATTTT.

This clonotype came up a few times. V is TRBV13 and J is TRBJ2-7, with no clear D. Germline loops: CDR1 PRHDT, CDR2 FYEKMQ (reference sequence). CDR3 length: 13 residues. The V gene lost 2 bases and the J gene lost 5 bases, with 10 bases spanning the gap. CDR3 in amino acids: CASSLMGRDEQYF. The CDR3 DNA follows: TGTGCCAGCAGCTTAATGGGTCGGGACGAGCAGTACTTC. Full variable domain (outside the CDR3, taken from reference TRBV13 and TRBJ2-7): AAGVIQSPRHLIKEKRETATLKCYPIPRHDTVYWYQQGPGQDPQFLISFYEKMQSDKGSIPDRFSAQQFSDYHSELNMSSLELGDSALYFCASSLMGRDEQYFGPGTRLTVT.

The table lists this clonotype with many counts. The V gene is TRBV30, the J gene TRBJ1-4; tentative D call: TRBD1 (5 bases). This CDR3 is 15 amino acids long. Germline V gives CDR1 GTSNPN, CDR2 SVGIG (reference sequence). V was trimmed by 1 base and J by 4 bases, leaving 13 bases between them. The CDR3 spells CAWSDTGTLNEKLFF. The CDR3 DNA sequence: TGTGCCTGGAGTGACACCGGGACCCTTAATGAAAAACTGTTTTTT.

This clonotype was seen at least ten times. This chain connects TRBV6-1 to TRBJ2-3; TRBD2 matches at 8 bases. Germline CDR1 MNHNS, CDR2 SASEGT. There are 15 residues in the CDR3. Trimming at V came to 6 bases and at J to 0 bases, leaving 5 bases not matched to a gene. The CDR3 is CASRPGLESTDTQYF. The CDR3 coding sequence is TGTGCCAGCAGACCGGGACTAGAAAGCACAGATACGCAGTATTTT.

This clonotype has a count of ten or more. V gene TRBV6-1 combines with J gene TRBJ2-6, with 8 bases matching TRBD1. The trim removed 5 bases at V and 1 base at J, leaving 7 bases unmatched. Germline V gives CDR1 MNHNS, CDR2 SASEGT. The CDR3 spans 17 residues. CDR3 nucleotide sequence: TGTGCCAGCAGTTTCAGGGGGCGCGGATCTGGGGCCAACGTCCTGACTTTC. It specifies CASSFRGRGSGANVLTF.

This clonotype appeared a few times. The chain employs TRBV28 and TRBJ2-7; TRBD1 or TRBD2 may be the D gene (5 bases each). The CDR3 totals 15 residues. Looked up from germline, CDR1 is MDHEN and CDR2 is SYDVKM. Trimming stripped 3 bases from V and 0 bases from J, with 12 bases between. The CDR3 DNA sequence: TGTGCCAGCAGTTTTTCTGGGACGGTCTCCTACGAGCAGTACTTC. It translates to CASSFSGTVSYEQYF.

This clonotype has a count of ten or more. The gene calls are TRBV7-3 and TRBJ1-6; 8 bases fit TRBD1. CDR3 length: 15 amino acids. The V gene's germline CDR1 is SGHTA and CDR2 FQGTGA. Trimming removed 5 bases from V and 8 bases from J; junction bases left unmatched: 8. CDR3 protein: CASSPQGARDSPLHF. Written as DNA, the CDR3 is TGTGCCAGCAGCCCTCAGGGGGCCAGGGATTCACCCCTCCACTTT.

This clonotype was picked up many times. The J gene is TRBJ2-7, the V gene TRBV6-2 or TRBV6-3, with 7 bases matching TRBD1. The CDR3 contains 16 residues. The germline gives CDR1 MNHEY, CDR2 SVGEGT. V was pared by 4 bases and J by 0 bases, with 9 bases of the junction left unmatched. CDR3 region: CASSSSDRSASYEQYF. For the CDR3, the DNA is TGTGCCAGCAGTTCCTCGGACAGGTCGGCCTCCTACGAGCAGTACTTC.

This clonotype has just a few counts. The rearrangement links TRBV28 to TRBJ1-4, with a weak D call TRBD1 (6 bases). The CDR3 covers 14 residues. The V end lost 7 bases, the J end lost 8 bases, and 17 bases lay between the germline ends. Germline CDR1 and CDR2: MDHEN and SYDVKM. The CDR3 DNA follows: TGTGCCAGCACTAGGGGGGGAATGAACGAAAAACTGTTTTTT. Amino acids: CASTRGGMNEKLFF.

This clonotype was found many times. CDR3: CASSDLSSGRSYNEQFF. The CDR3 DNA sequence: TGTGCCAGCAGTGACCTTTCCAGCGGGAGATCCTACAATGAGCAGTTCTTC. The chain joins TRBV28 to TRBJ2-1, with TRBD2 identical over 8 bases. Germline values: CDR1 MDHEN, CDR2 SYDVKM. The J segment lost 1 base and the V segment lost 5 bases, leaving 10 bases of the junction unmatched. The CDR3 sequence is 17 residues long.

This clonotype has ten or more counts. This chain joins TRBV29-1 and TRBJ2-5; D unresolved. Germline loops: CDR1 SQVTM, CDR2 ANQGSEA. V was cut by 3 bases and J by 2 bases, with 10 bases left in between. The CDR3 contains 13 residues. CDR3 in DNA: TGCAGCGTTGAGGGTCGTTTACAAGAGACCCAGTACTTC. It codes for CSVEGRLQETQYF. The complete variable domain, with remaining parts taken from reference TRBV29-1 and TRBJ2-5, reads SAVISQKPSRDICQRGTSLTIQCQVDSQVTMMFWYRQQPGQSLTLIATANQGSEATYESGFVIDKFPISRPNLTFSTLTVSNMSPEDSSIYLCSVEGRLQETQYFGPGTRLLVL.

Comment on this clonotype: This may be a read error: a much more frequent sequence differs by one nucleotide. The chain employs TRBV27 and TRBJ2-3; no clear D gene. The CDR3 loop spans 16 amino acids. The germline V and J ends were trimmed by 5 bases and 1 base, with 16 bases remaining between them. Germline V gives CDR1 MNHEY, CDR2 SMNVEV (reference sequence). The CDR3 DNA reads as TGTGCCAGCAGTAACCTCTTAGCCCTCGGCACAGATACGCAGTATTTT. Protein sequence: CASSNLLALGTDTQYF.

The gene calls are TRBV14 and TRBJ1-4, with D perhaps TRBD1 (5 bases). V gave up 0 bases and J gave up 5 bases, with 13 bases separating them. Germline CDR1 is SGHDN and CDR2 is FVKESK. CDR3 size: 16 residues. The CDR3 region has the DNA TGTGCCAGCAGCCAAGATTCGGGGGTAGCGAATGAAAAACTGTTTTTT. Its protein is CASSQDSGVANEKLFF.

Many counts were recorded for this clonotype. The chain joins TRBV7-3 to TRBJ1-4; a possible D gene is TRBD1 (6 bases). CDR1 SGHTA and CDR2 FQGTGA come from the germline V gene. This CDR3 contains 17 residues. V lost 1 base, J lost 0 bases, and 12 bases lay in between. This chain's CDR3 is CASSLMGAGATNEKLFF. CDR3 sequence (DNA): TGTGCCAGCAGCTTAATGGGGGCAGGAGCAACTAATGAAAAACTGTTTTTT.

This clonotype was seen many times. DNA for the CDR3: TGCAGTGCAGCCATAGCCAGCGGCCCGCCCTACGAGCAGTACTTC. Its protein product is CSAAIASGPPYEQYF. The rearrangement uses TRBV20-1 and TRBJ2-7, with TRBD2 as a possible D gene (5 bases). Germline CDR1 is DFQATT and CDR2 is SNEGSKA (reference sequence). The CDR3 length is 15 residues. Trimming took 6 bases from V and 2 from J, leaving 20 bases between them.